Following are 25 T cell receptor beta chains from one sample sequenced in a study of blood T cells in healthy people across ages. Using a J-beta primer mix together with a sample-barcoded 5' primer, a second PCR was run for roughly 6 to 12 cycles. TCRdb called the 5' RACE reads again in MiXCR, with one record for every CDR3 protein. The data show 700,000 to 900,000 distinct CDR3 sequences, approximately 24% seen once. These data were also reused for a study on T cells of mothers and their children.

The specimen was blood. Receptor source: a boy aged 5-17 years in good health.

The V call is TRBV18, the J call TRBJ2-7, with D maybe TRBD1 (8 bases). With 5 bases removed from V and 3 bases from J, the gap between germline ends came to 17 bases. From germline, CDR1 is KGHSH and CDR2 LQKENI. This CDR3 is built from 15 residues. CDR3 in amino acids: CASSSPTGDYYEQYF. In DNA, the CDR3 is TGTGCCAGCTCATCCCCGACAGGGGACTACTACGAGCAGTACTTC. Full variable domain (remainder filled in from reference TRBV18 and TRBJ2-7): NAGVMQNPRHLVRRRGQEARLRCSPMKGHSHVYWYRQLPEEGLKFMVYLQKENIIDESGMPKERFSAEFPKEGPSILRIQQVVRGDSAAYFCASSSPTGDYYEQYFGPGTRLTVT.

V gene TRBV9 combines with J gene TRBJ1-6; tentatively, D is TRBD1 (5 bases). Trimming pared 3 bases from V and 0 bases from J, leaving 10 bases between. CDR1 and CDR2 from the germline V gene are SGDLS and YYNGEE. The CDR3 has 16 residues. The CDR3 coding sequence is TGTGCCAGCAGCGCCGGGGGGAGCTCCTATAATTCACCCCTCCACTTT. Translating gives CASSAGGSSYNSPLHF. Supplemented by reference TRBV9 and TRBJ1-6, the full variable domain reads DSGVTQTPKHLITATGQRVTLRCSPRSGDLSVYWYQQSLDQGLQFLIQYYNGEERAKGNILERFSAQQFPDLHSELNLSSLELGDSALYFCASSAGGSSYNSPLHFGNGTRLTVT.

The chain employs TRBV20-1 and TRBJ2-7; TRBD2 agrees at 14 bases. Trimming at V came to 3 bases and at J to 0 bases, leaving 13 bases not matched to a gene. The germline CDR1 and CDR2 sequences are DFQATT and SNEGSKA (reference sequence). The CDR3 runs to 19 residues. The CDR3 region has the DNA TGCAGTGCTAGGGCTGCCGGGACTAGCGGGGGCCCGAGCTCCTACGAGCAGTACTTC. It is translated as CSARAAGTSGGPSSYEQYF.

This clonotype was observed a handful of times. The chain has TRBV28 and TRBJ2-5, with D maybe TRBD2 (5 bases). The end of the DNA aligns better with TRBJ2-7, so the J call may be wrong. The CDR3 runs to 15 residues. The germline CDR1 and CDR2 sequences are MDHEN and SYDVKM. The CDR3 here is CASSLFSGQAYEQYF. In nucleotides, the CDR3 is TGTGCCAGCAGTTTATTCAGCGGCCAGGCTTACGAGCAGTACTTC.

This chain uses TRBV10-1 with TRBJ2-3; 7 bases map to TRBD2. V was clipped by 0 bases and J by 6 bases; unmatched bases: 6. Germline V gene data show CDR1 as WNHNN and CDR2 as SYGVQD (reference sequence). The CDR3 consists of 15 residues. DNA for the CDR3: TGCGCCAGCAGTGAGTCGGGGGGGAAGGCGGATACGCAGTATTTT. Translated: CASSESGGKADTQYF.

The V gene is TRBV18, the J gene TRBJ1-1; D is perhaps TRBD1 (5 bases). CDR3 length equals 12 residues. Trimming removed 4 bases from V and 6 bases from J, with 9 bases in between. Germline assignment: CDR1 KGHSH and CDR2 LQKENI. The CDR3: CASSLVTAEAFF. Written as DNA, the CDR3 is TGTGCCAGCTCACTGGTGACAGCTGAAGCTTTCTTT.

The CDR3 nucleotides read TGTGCCAGCAGTGACGATACAGGAATCGAGACCCAGTACTTC. It translates to CASSDDTGIETQYF. This chain links TRBV2 with TRBJ2-5; D is possibly TRBD1 (5 bases). Germline V gene sequence: CDR1 SNHLY, CDR2 FYNNEI. The CDR3 is made up of 14 amino acids. With 3 bases removed from V and 5 bases from J, the gap between germline ends came to 13 bases.

The rearrangement uses TRBV12-3 or TRBV12-4 and TRBJ2-7; D possibly corresponds to TRBD1 (9 bases). This CDR3 is 16 amino acids long. V gave up 6 bases and J gave up 4 bases, with 22 bases separating them. This CDR3 reads CASSPGGGQGIYEQYF. As DNA, the CDR3 is TGTGCCAGCAGCCCCGGGGGGGGACAGGGAATTTACGAGCAGTACTTC.

This chain links TRBV5-1 with TRBJ2-3, with 8 bases lining up with TRBD2. The germline V gene encodes CDR1 SGHRS and CDR2 YFSETQ. There are 16 residues in the CDR3. Trimming at V came to 0 bases and at J to 0 bases, leaving 3 bases not matched to a gene. CDR3: CASSLGGGRSTDTQYF. In nucleotides, the CDR3 is TGCGCCAGCAGCTTGGGCGGGGGGCGAAGCACAGATACGCAGTATTTT.

This rearrangement joins TRBV18 to TRBJ1-3; a weak D match, TRBD1 (5 bases). Looked up from germline, CDR1 is KGHSH and CDR2 is LQKENI. The ends were cut back, 4 bases at V and 0 bases at J, with 13 bases in the middle. The CDR3 extends over 16 amino acids. The CDR3 reads CASSLNGDSSGNTIYF. The CDR3 DNA reads as TGTGCCAGCTCACTGAATGGAGACAGCTCTGGAAACACCATATATTTT. Using reference TRBV18 and TRBJ1-3 for the parts outside the CDR3, the full variable domain is NAGVMQNPRHLVRRRGQEARLRCSPMKGHSHVYWYRQLPEEGLKFMVYLQKENIIDESGMPKERFSAEFPKEGPSILRIQQVVRGDSAAYFCASSLNGDSSGNTIYFGEGSWLTVV.

This clonotype showed up just a few times. The V and J genes are TRBV6-6 and TRBJ2-7; 10 bases are a match to TRBD1. The CDR3 spans 15 residues. The junction had 5 bases not matched to a gene; V was cut back by 5 bases and J by 1 base. Germline V gene sequence: CDR1 MNHNY, CDR2 SVGAGI (reference sequence). CDR3 protein: CASSSDRGPSYEQYF. The CDR3, as DNA: TGTGCCAGCAGTAGCGACAGGGGGCCGTCCTACGAGCAGTACTTC.

This sequence joins TRBV10-3 and TRBJ2-1; 12 bases are a match to TRBD2. This CDR3 is 15 amino acids long. Trimming took 7 bases from V and 6 from J; bases not matched to a gene: 7. Germline CDR1 and CDR2: ENHRY and SYGVKD. The CDR3 spells CAITTSGGPSNEQFF. The CDR3 coding sequence is TGTGCCATCACCACTAGCGGGGGGCCAAGCAATGAGCAGTTCTTC.

This clonotype has more than one count but fewer than ten. This sequence joins TRBV27 and TRBJ1-1; D is perhaps TRBD1 (6 bases). The V end lost 3 bases, the J end lost 7 bases, and 6 bases lay between the germline ends. The CDR3 sequence is 11 residues long. Per the germline V gene, CDR1 is MNHEY and CDR2 is SMNVEV (reference sequence). This chain's CDR3 is CASSFRGEAFF. Here the CDR3 DNA reads TGTGCCAGCAGTTTCAGGGGTGAAGCTTTCTTT.

The chain carries TRBV28 and TRBJ2-7; 11 bases are shared with TRBD1. This CDR3 is built from 15 residues. With V trimmed by 4 bases and J by 5 bases, 7 bases remained unmatched. Germline V CDR1 and CDR2: MDHEN, SYDVKM. This chain's CDR3 is CASSSSGTGGNEQYF. Written as DNA, the CDR3 is TGTGCCAGCAGTTCCTCCGGGACAGGGGGAAACGAGCAGTACTTC.

This sequence joins TRBV6-5 and TRBJ2-2; no definite D call. Per the germline V gene, CDR1 is MNHEY and CDR2 is SVGAGI. The CDR3 loop spans 15 amino acids. Trimming shortened V by 8 bases and J by 4 bases, and 17 bases separated the two germline ends. In DNA, the CDR3 is TGTGCCAGCGGCTCTCAGATAGGTCTCACCGGGGAGCTGTTTTTT. As protein: CASGSQIGLTGELFF.

The chain recombines TRBV5-5 with TRBJ2-5; D ambiguous. With 0 bases removed from V and 5 bases from J, the gap between germline ends came to 5 bases. CDR1 is SGHKS and CDR2 is YYEKEE in the germline V gene (reference sequence). The CDR3 totals 12 residues. As DNA, the CDR3 is TGTGCCAGCAGCTTGGCCATGGAGACCCAGTACTTC. Encoded protein: CASSLAMETQYF.

The genes are TRBV12-3 or TRBV12-4 and TRBJ2-5, with TRBD2 as a possible D gene (6 bases). V lost 6 bases and J 0 bases, leaving 17 bases between the germline ends. This CDR3 region has 16 residues. CDR3 sequence reads: CASRWGVAHNQETQYF. CDR3 in DNA: TGTGCCAGCAGGTGGGGGGTAGCGCATAACCAAGAGACCCAGTACTTC.

For the CDR3, the DNA is TGCAGCGCCGTCCGGGCCTCCTACGAGCAGTACTTC. It translates to CSAVRASYEQYF. The chain recombines TRBV29-1 with TRBJ2-7; D gene ambiguous. There are 12 residues in the CDR3. Germline CDR1 reads SQVTM; CDR2 reads ANQGSEA. Trimming removed 7 bases at V and 0 bases at J, with 10 bases between.

The J gene is TRBJ2-2, the V gene TRBV5-1; TRBD1 is a possible D gene (6 bases). Germline lookup yields CDR1 SGHRS and CDR2 YFSETQ. Trimming shortened V by 0 bases and J by 8 bases, and 8 bases separated the two germline ends. The CDR3 has 13 residues. The CDR3 nucleotides read TGCGCCAGCAGCTTGGTGGACAGAGGGGAGCTGTTTTTT. Translation: CASSLVDRGELFF. Combining the CDR3 with reference TRBV5-1 and TRBJ2-2 gives the whole variable domain KAGVTQTPRYLIKTRGQQVTLSCSPISGHRSVSWYQQTPGQGLQFLFEYFSETQRNKGNFPGRFSGRQFSNSRSEMNVSTLELGDSALYLCASSLVDRGELFFGEGSRLTVL.

This clonotype was detected a few times. The J gene is TRBJ2-1, the V gene TRBV14; perhaps TRBD2 as D (5 bases). Trimming cost V 6 bases and J 9 bases, with 12 bases left between them. Germline V lookup: CDR1 SGHDN, CDR2 FVKESK. This CDR3 region has 12 residues. The CDR3 loop reads CASRLSRGEQFF. CDR3 DNA: TGTGCCAGCAGATTAAGCCGGGGTGAGCAGTTCTTC.

This clonotype occurred a few times. The chain carries TRBV5-1 and TRBJ2-2; D is undetermined. In germline, CDR1 is SGHRS, CDR2 YFSETQ. The V end was cut by 0 bases, the J end by 0 bases, with 3 bases between. The CDR3 is 14 amino acids. CDR3 residues: CASSLDPNTGELFF. The CDR3 nucleotides read TGCGCCAGCAGCTTGGACCCGAACACCGGGGAGCTGTTTTTT.

This clonotype came up a few times. The chain joins TRBV27 to TRBJ1-5, with D possibly being TRBD1 (5 bases). The CDR3 loop spans 15 amino acids. The germline gives CDR1 MNHEY, CDR2 SMNVEV (reference sequence). Trimming took 3 bases from V and 6 from J, leaving 15 bases between them. CDR3 region: CASSFLGRVGQPQHF. In DNA, the CDR3 is TGTGCCAGCAGTTTCCTGGGCAGGGTAGGTCAGCCCCAGCATTTT.

The chain has TRBV13 and TRBJ2-7, with 10 nucleotides matching TRBD1. The CDR3 has 13 residues. J gave up 5 bases and V 7 bases, and 5 bases lay outside the gene matches. In germline, CDR1 is PRHDT, CDR2 FYEKMQ (reference sequence). CDR3 protein: CASTDRGINEQYF. CDR3 in DNA: TGTGCCAGCACGGACAGGGGGATCAACGAGCAGTACTTC.

The V gene is TRBV30, the J gene TRBJ2-3; 7 nucleotides match TRBD1. With V trimmed by 0 bases and J by 1 base, 4 bases remained unmatched. Germline values: CDR1 GTSNPN, CDR2 SVGIG (reference sequence). The CDR3 totals 15 residues. The CDR3 region has the DNA TGTGCCTGGAGTGTAGGGGGCAGACGCACAGATACGCAGTATTTT. Encoded protein: CAWSVGGRRTDTQYF.

There are a few counts of this clonotype. CDR3 sequence: CASSLGLLTGELFF. The CDR3 nucleotides read TGTGCCAGCAGCCTGGGACTTCTCACCGGGGAGCTGTTTTTT. This chain connects TRBV3-1 to TRBJ2-2, with D possibly being TRBD2 (6 bases). Germline V lookup: CDR1 LGHDT, CDR2 YNNKEL (reference sequence). Trimming took 4 bases from V and 4 from J, leaving 10 bases between them. The length of the CDR3 is 14 residues.